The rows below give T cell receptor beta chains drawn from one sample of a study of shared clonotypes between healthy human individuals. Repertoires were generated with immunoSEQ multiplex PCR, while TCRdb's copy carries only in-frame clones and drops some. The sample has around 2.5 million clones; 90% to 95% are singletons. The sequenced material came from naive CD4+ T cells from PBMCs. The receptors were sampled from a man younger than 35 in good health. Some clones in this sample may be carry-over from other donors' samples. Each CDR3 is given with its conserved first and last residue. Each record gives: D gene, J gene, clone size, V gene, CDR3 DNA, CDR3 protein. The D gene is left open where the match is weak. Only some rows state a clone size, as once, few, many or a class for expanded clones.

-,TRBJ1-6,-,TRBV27,TGTGCCAGCAGTTTGGGCTGGAATTCACCCCTCCACTTT,CASSLGWNSPLHF
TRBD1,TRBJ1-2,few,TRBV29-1,TGCAGCGTTGACAGGGGGCAAGATGGCTACACCTTC,CSVDRGQDGYTF
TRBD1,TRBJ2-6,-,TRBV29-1,TGCAGCGTTGGGGACAGGGCTGGGGCCAACGTCCTGACTTTC,CSVGDRAGANVLTF
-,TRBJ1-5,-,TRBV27,TGTGCCAGCAGTTTACTGGGGACGCGCAATCAGCCCCAGCATTTT,CASSLLGTRNQPQHF
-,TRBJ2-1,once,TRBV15,TGTGCCACCAGCAGAGATTTGCAGAGCTCCTACAATGAGCAGTTCTTC,CATSRDLQSSYNEQFF
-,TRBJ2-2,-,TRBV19,TGTGCCAGTAGGGGGACTGGGAGAGACACCGGGGAGCTGTTTTTT,CASRGTGRDTGELFF
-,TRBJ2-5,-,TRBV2,TGTGCCAGCAGGCTATCGTTGGGGGCAGGGTGGGGCTCAGAGACCCAGTACTTC,CASRLSLGAGWGSETQYF
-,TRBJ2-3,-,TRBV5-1,TGCGCCAGCAGCCTACCGGCAGATACGCAGTATTTT,CASSLPADTQYF
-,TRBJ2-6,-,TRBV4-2,TGTGCCAGCAGCCAAGAAGGCGCCGGGGCCAACGTCCTGACTTTC,CASSQEGAGANVLTF
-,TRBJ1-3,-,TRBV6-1,TGTGCCAGCAGTGACGGGGTTCCTGGAAACACCATATATTTT,CASSDGVPGNTIYF
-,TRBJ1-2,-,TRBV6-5,TGTGCCAGCAGTCGTCGGGACGGCGATAACTATGGCTACACCTTC,CASSRRDGDNYGYTF
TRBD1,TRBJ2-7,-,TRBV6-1,TGTGCCAGCAGTGAAGCGCACGCAGGGGGCTACTACGAGCAGTACTTC,CASSEAHAGGYYEQYF
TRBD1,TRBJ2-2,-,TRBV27,TGTGCCAGCCACCAAGGTGCAGGGGGTAACCCCGGGGAGCTGTTTTTT,CASHQGAGGNPGELFF
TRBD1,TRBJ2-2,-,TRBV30,TGTGCCTGGAGTTTGGGACAGGGGACTGGCCTGATGGAGCTGTTTTTT,CAWSLGQGTGLMELFF
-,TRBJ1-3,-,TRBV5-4,TGTGCCAGCAGCTTAAGGGGCTCTGGAAACACCATATATTTT,CASSLRGSGNTIYF
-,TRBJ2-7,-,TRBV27,TGTGCCAGCAGTTTATTTCCGACCGTTAGCTCCTACGAGCAGTACTTC,CASSLFPTVSSYEQYF
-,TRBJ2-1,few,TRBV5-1,TGCGCCAGCAGCTTGGCCGGCAGATACAATGAGCAGTTCTTC,CASSLAGRYNEQFF
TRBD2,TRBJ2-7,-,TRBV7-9,TGTGCCAGCAGCCCTAGCGGATCTCCCTCCGAGCAGTACTTC,CASSPSGSPSEQYF
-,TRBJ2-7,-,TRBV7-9,TGTGCCAGCAGCTTCCAGGGGACCTACGAGCAGTACTTC,CASSFQGTYEQYF
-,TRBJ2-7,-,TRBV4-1,TGCGCCAGCAGCCAAGATCATGGAAGGGAGCAGTACTTC,CASSQDHGREQYF
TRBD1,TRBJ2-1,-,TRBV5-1,TGCGCCAGCAGCTTCCCCGGGACAGATCTTAATGAGCAGTTCTTC,CASSFPGTDLNEQFF
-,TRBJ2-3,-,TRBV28,TGTGCCAGCAGTTCGGACAGCATCACAGATACGCAGTATTTT,CASSSDSITDTQYF
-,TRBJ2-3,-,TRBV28,TGTGCCAGCAGTTGGGACGGAGATACGCAGTATTTT,CASSWDGDTQYF
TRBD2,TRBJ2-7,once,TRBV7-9,TGTGCCAGCAGCCCCGGGACTAGCGGGAGCAACGAGCAGTACTTC,CASSPGTSGSNEQYF
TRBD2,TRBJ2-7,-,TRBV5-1,TGCGCCAGCAGCGCCTCCGCGGGAGGGCCCGGCGGGCAGTACTTC,CASSASAGGPGGQYF
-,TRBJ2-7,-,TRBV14,TGTGCCAGCAGCCAAGTGGGGCTCTACGAGCAGTACTTC,CASSQVGLYEQYF
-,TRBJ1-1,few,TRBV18,TGTGCCAGCTCTCGCGACGGTACTGAAGCTTTCTTT,CASSRDGTEAFF
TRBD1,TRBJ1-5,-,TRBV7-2,TGTGCCAGCAGCACCCAAACAGGGGGTCATCAGCCCCAGCATTTT,CASSTQTGGHQPQHF
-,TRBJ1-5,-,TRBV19,TGTGCCAGCCGGTCGATAGGGGGTCAGCCCCAGCATTTT,CASRSIGGQPQHF
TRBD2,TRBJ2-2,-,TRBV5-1,TGCGCCAGCCAATTTAGCGGGGGAAACACCGGGGAGCTGTTTTTT,CASQFSGGNTGELFF